This TCR beta chain stems from a study of T cell responses to AZD1222 COVID-19 vaccine listed by TCRdb under 2021. In terms of the full investigation: AZD1222 recipients with second doses at about 4 weeks or about 12 weeks were pooled, because spike-specific TCR depth and breadth did not differ between schedules. TCR sequencing covered fewer than 250 trial participants: 207 given two doses of AZD1222 and around 26 given two doses of MenACWY control vaccine. Trial participants were enrolled into age subgroups of 18-55, 56-69 and 70-plus years, which contained approximately 150, 28 and 58 TCR-sequenced participants, respectively. The investigation overall reported the following: After two AZD1222 doses, both the breadth and the depth of spike-specific TCRs were significantly higher than at day 0 and than in MenACWY recipients. Participants were mostly white British and included more females than males, and it was suggested by the authors that clonal diversity may have been underestimated. Epitopes outside the regions mutated in the B.1.351 and B.1.1.7 variants were reportedly recognized by nearly half of the unique spike-specific TCRs. Conclusions about previously exposed vaccinees are limited, since just six AZD1222 recipients were seropositive for SARS-CoV-2 at baseline. Because no day 14 peak-response samples were available, repertoires were characterized only after the peak T cell response. In the small 56-69-year group, the increase in depth fell short of significance, most likely because of low power. The whole spike protein was spanned by vaccine-associated CD4 TCRs, and dominant responses were seen in regions 160-218 and 743-854.

In the paper's terms, the time point label means: baseline before first vaccination. Samples from vaccinated people were obtained from the UK trials COV001 and COV002, which included a single-blind randomized controlled phase 2/3 trial of AZD1222 (ChAdOx1 nCoV-19) in healthy adults. For TCRbeta chain sequencing, PBMC samples were collected from trial participants at day 0 and at day 28 after the second dose. The CDR3 regions of human TCRbeta chains were analyzed by immunosequencing. Per the original workflow: TCRs in the repertoires were compared against a reference library of SARS-CoV-2-specific TCRs that had been generated with the MIRA antigen-specificity platform. Breadth was defined as the fraction of unique TCRs that were SARS-CoV-2-associated. Depth was defined as the fraction of total T cells that were SARS-CoV-2-associated. Using the MIRA data, each spike-specific TCR was mapped to the spike region that the TCR reacts to and placed in a CD4 or CD8 class. Log10-transformed breadth and depth values were compared by one-way ANOVA with Sidak's multiple comparisons tests. TCRdb mirrors the immuneACCESS table, restricted to in-frame sequences. Some clones are absent from its copies; in checked studies, under half trace to an unresolved V gene, and the reason for the others is unknown. V and J calls and clone size come straight from that table; D and trimming were deduced from the DNA. This sample is represented by roughly 150,000 clones; 80% to 95% of them were singletons. Approximately 2.2% of the sample lies in the top ten.

On this clone itself: This receptor's antigen is unknown. The sample holds no much larger clone one base away, and base qualities are not on file.

From the germline V gene, CDR1 is SGHAT and CDR2 is FQNNGV. Deletion took 6 bases off V and 5 bases off J, with a span of 14 bases between the germline ends. The CDR3 spans 14 residues, from the cysteine through the phenylalanine. This entry keeps only the CDR3 DNA: 42 bases, framed from base 1. Here the chain combines TRBV11-2 and TRBJ1-5; no D gene call is confident. The source was peripheral blood, collected on day 0 of AZD1222 vaccination. The receptor was derived from an adult in good health. The CDR3 protein sequence reads: CASSRGGDYQPQHF. The sequence in DNA is TGTGCCAGCAGTCGGGGAGGAGATTATCAGCCCCAGCATTTT.